This T cell receptor beta chain was profiled in a study of T-cell reconstitution after alpha-beta-depleted transplantation in children. The TCRbeta library incorporated unique molecular identifiers. MiXCR, applied by TCRdb to the PCR reads, yields one record per CDR3 protein. Here the sample spans around 130,000 distinct CDR3 sequences, approximately 8.7% being singletons. Study observations and caveats: By about two months after transplant, alpha-beta T cells reportedly arose from several hundred graft clones that had expanded. One year after transplant, T-cell counts and diversity came mostly from newly produced T cells.

Details on this clonotype: Its antigen is currently unknown.

CDR3 size: 16 residues. Germline trimming cut 0 bases from V and 4 bases from J; bases unmatched to any gene: 8. Germline V gene data show CDR1 as LGHDT and CDR2 as YNNKEL (reference sequence). The chain has TRBV3-1 and TRBJ1-2; 7 bases are a match to TRBD1. Here the sequenced sample was PBMCs, mostly from graft donor cells, taken 180 days after TCRalphabeta/CD19-depleted stem cell transplant. This clonotype was sampled from a girl under three years old who had a stem cell transplant for combined immunodeficiency, so the T cells may come from the graft donor. The CDR3 region has the DNA TGTGCCAGCAGCCAAGATCTGGGACAGCGTCTCTATGGCTACACCTTC. Its translation: CASSQDLGQRLYGYTF.